This TCR beta chain was retrieved from a study of tumor-infiltrating lymphocytes in primary liver carcinoma. Broader study findings: Tumor specimens were characterized by a significantly higher top-250-clone fraction than blood (p = 0.039). Roughly 7-24% of top clones, and no more, occurred in all five tumor regions.

With respect to this clonotype: Its antigen remains unidentified. No DNA is shown, since the ends of the CDR3 on it are uncertain; the CDR3 is the one TCRdb lists.

From approximately 530 ng of total RNA, TCR beta-specific cDNA was reverse-transcribed using a constant-region primer. Researchers made the TCR beta libraries by running three nested multiplex PCR rounds with slightly modified ARM-PCR. A C-beta reverse primer and TRBV1-TRBV30 forward primers served in each of the first two PCR rounds, at ten to eleven cycles apiece. TCRdb ran MiXCR on the multiplex PCR reads and lists one entry per CDR3 protein. The sample holds fewer than 110,000 distinct CDR3 sequences, about two thirds seen once. Germline lookup yields CDR1 SEHNR and CDR2 FQNEAQ (reference sequence). Including both end residues, the CDR3 is 14 amino acids long. Bulk tissue was left unsorted, and RNA and DNA were co-extracted from 20-30 mg of it. Patients were chronically HBV-infected and treatment-naive. The sampling covered five separate regions of each tumor.

Sequenced material: liver tumor tissue from sampling region 2. Sample subset: tumor region T2, inferior pole. The rearrangement uses TRBV7-9 and TRBJ2-2; TRBD1 is the table's D call and was not checked against the DNA. This TCR was sampled from a woman aged 60-70 years with primary liver carcinoma and hepatitis B virus infection. This CDR3 reads CASSVGGGAGEPFF.